Listed below are T cell receptor beta chains from one sample, sequenced in a study of vaccination effects on CD4 cells after COVID-19. Sequencing used immunoSEQ multiplex PCR; TCRdb keeps in-frame clones, though not all of them. The table shows roughly 30,000 clones, with roughly 72% occurring only once. These TCRs' antigens remain unknown. Sequenced material: CD4+ T cells from PBMCs cultured with HCoV-OC43 spike peptides, taken before COVID-19 vaccination. These TCRs come from a human donor who received a COVID-19 vaccine. Both conserved end residues are part of each CDR3. Each record gives: D gene, clone size, J gene, V gene, CDR3 DNA, CDR3 protein. A D gene is named only where the DNA matches it firmly. Clone size is not always given. Where it is, it says once, few, many or a class for expanded clones.

d_call: .; clone_size: .; j_call: TRBJ1-1; v_call: TRBV6-2/TRBV6-3; cdr3_nt: TGTGCCAGCAGTTACTCAAGGGGCACTGAAGCTTTCTTT; cdr3_aa: CASSYSRGTEAFF
d_call: .; clone_size: .; j_call: TRBJ2-1; v_call: TRBV12-3/TRBV12-4; cdr3_nt: TGTGCCAGCAGTGACCGCTCCAGTACCTCCGAGTTCTTC; cdr3_aa: CASSDRSSTSEFF
d_call: TRBD1; clone_size: once; j_call: TRBJ2-7; v_call: TRBV5-1; cdr3_nt: TGCGCCAGCAGGACCGGGACAGGGATGGACGAGCAGTACTTC; cdr3_aa: CASRTGTGMDEQYF
d_call: .; clone_size: few; j_call: TRBJ1-2; v_call: TRBV25-1; cdr3_nt: TGTGCCAGCAGTACAGACAGACTCCCAACCTTC; cdr3_aa: CASSTDRLPTF
d_call: TRBD1; clone_size: .; j_call: TRBJ1-2; v_call: TRBV25-1; cdr3_nt: TGTGCCAGCAGTGTTACAGGGGGCGCGTATGGCTACACCTTC; cdr3_aa: CASSVTGGAYGYTF
d_call: TRBD2; clone_size: once; j_call: TRBJ2-4; v_call: TRBV4-1; cdr3_nt: TGCGCCAGCAGCCAAGATGGGGCCCCTGGACTAGCGGTTGCCAAAAACATTCAGTACTTC; cdr3_aa: CASSQDGAPGLAVAKNIQYF
d_call: .; clone_size: .; j_call: TRBJ2-7; v_call: TRBV6-5; cdr3_nt: TGTGCCAGCAGTTACTTCGGGACCTCGACCTACGAGCAGTACTTC; cdr3_aa: CASSYFGTSTYEQYF
d_call: .; clone_size: .; j_call: TRBJ2-1; v_call: TRBV30; cdr3_nt: TGTGCCTGGAGCGAGGACAGCTCCTACAATGAGCAGTTCTTC; cdr3_aa: CAWSEDSSYNEQFF
d_call: .; clone_size: .; j_call: TRBJ1-1; v_call: TRBV19; cdr3_nt: TGTGCCAGTAGCCCTCGGACCCTTACAAACACTGAAGCTTTCTTT; cdr3_aa: CASSPRTLTNTEAFF
d_call: TRBD2; clone_size: few; j_call: TRBJ2-5; v_call: TRBV9; cdr3_nt: TGTGCCAGCAGCGTTGGTAGCGGGAGAACGGGGCAAGAGACCCAGTACTTC; cdr3_aa: CASSVGSGRTGQETQYF
d_call: .; clone_size: .; j_call: TRBJ1-3; v_call: TRBV6-5; cdr3_nt: TGTGCCTCTGAAACCCTATCCTCTGGAAACACCATATATTTT; cdr3_aa: CASETLSSGNTIYF
d_call: TRBD1; clone_size: few; j_call: TRBJ1-6; v_call: TRBV10-2; cdr3_nt: TGCGCCAGCGGTGGACAGGGGGGTAATTCACCCCTCCACTTT; cdr3_aa: CASGGQGGNSPLHF
d_call: TRBD2; clone_size: few; j_call: TRBJ2-3; v_call: TRBV2; cdr3_nt: TGTGCCAGCAGTGGGACGGGCGGGAGTTGGGATACGCAGTATTTT; cdr3_aa: CASSGTGGSWDTQYF
d_call: .; clone_size: .; j_call: TRBJ2-1; v_call: TRBV5-1; cdr3_nt: TGCGCCAGCAGCTTGACAACCTACAATGAGCAGTTCTTC; cdr3_aa: CASSLTTYNEQFF
d_call: .; clone_size: .; j_call: TRBJ2-1; v_call: TRBV18; cdr3_nt: TGTGCCAGCTCACCACTAAGATTGAAGGGATGGAATGAGCAGTTCTTC; cdr3_aa: CASSPLRLKGWNEQFF
d_call: .; clone_size: .; j_call: TRBJ2-1; v_call: TRBV5-4; cdr3_nt: TGTGCCAGCAGCGACCACAGGGAGGTATACAATGAGCAGTTCTTC; cdr3_aa: CASSDHREVYNEQFF
d_call: .; clone_size: .; j_call: TRBJ2-3; v_call: TRBV5-6; cdr3_nt: TGTGCCAGCAGCTTCGTGGGGGGGCGGACAGATACGCAGTATTTT; cdr3_aa: CASSFVGGRTDTQYF
d_call: TRBD2; clone_size: .; j_call: TRBJ2-5; v_call: TRBV7-9; cdr3_nt: TGTGCCAGCAGCCCTGCTTCCGGCGGGGGCCAAGAGACCCAGTACTTC; cdr3_aa: CASSPASGGGQETQYF
d_call: .; clone_size: .; j_call: TRBJ1-3; v_call: TRBV6-1; cdr3_nt: TGTGCCAGCAGTGAAGCGGTAGTCTTACTCTCTGGAAACACCATATATTTT; cdr3_aa: CASSEAVVLLSGNTIYF
d_call: .; clone_size: .; j_call: TRBJ1-1; v_call: TRBV7-9; cdr3_nt: TGTGCCAGCAGCCCGTTCACCGGGGCAGGGAACACTGAAGCTTTCTTT; cdr3_aa: CASSPFTGAGNTEAFF
d_call: .; clone_size: .; j_call: TRBJ2-7; v_call: TRBV5-8; cdr3_nt: TGTGCCAGCAGCTGGGGACCCGGCCGGGAGCAGTACTTC; cdr3_aa: CASSWGPGREQYF
d_call: .; clone_size: .; j_call: TRBJ2-7; v_call: TRBV25-1; cdr3_nt: TGTGCCAGCAGTGACTGGGTGACATCGACCTCCTACGAGCAGTACTTC; cdr3_aa: CASSDWVTSTSYEQYF
d_call: .; clone_size: .; j_call: TRBJ2-7; v_call: TRBV9; cdr3_nt: TGTGCCAGCAGCGTATCATCTAGCTCCTACGAGCAGTACTTC; cdr3_aa: CASSVSSSSYEQYF
d_call: .; clone_size: few; j_call: TRBJ1-1; v_call: TRBV3-1/TRBV3-2; cdr3_nt: TGTGCCAGCAGCCAAGTTGGAGGGGCTGAAGCTTTCTTT; cdr3_aa: CASSQVGGAEAFF
d_call: .; clone_size: .; j_call: TRBJ2-2; v_call: TRBV19; cdr3_nt: TGTGCCAGTAGTCTGCCACACGGGACTCCAAACACCGGGGAGCTGTTTTTT; cdr3_aa: CASSLPHGTPNTGELFF
d_call: TRBD1; clone_size: few; j_call: TRBJ1-2; v_call: TRBV6-5; cdr3_nt: TGTGCCAGCAGGCCGGGACAGAACTATGGCTACACCTTC; cdr3_aa: CASRPGQNYGYTF
d_call: .; clone_size: .; j_call: TRBJ2-2; v_call: TRBV11-3; cdr3_nt: TGTGCCAGCAGCTTAGGGGGACAACGTCTCACCGGGGAGCTGTTTTTT; cdr3_aa: CASSLGGQRLTGELFF
d_call: .; clone_size: .; j_call: TRBJ2-7; v_call: TRBV5-1; cdr3_nt: TGCGCCAGCAGCGAGAACTACGAGCAGTACTTC; cdr3_aa: CASSENYEQYF
d_call: TRBD1; clone_size: .; j_call: TRBJ2-1; v_call: TRBV5-1; cdr3_nt: TGCGCCAGCAGCTTGGGGGACAGGGCCAATGAGCAGTTCTTC; cdr3_aa: CASSLGDRANEQFF
d_call: TRBD1; clone_size: .; j_call: TRBJ1-5; v_call: TRBV13; cdr3_nt: TGTGCCAGCAGCTTACGACAGGGGGCAGGTCAGCCCCAGCATTTT; cdr3_aa: CASSLRQGAGQPQHF
d_call: .; clone_size: .; j_call: TRBJ1-2; v_call: TRBV7-2; cdr3_nt: TGTGCCAGCAGCTTGACGTCCGGGACGGATGGCTACACCTTC; cdr3_aa: CASSLTSGTDGYTF
d_call: .; clone_size: .; j_call: TRBJ2-7; v_call: TRBV29-1; cdr3_nt: TGCAGCGCCCCGGGACACCTCTACGAGCAGTACTTC; cdr3_aa: CSAPGHLYEQYF
d_call: .; clone_size: .; j_call: TRBJ2-3; v_call: TRBV5-4; cdr3_nt: TGTGCCAGCAGCATCACAGATACGCAGTATTTT; cdr3_aa: CASSITDTQYF
d_call: TRBD1; clone_size: .; j_call: TRBJ1-2; v_call: TRBV5-1; cdr3_nt: TGCGCCAGCAGCCCGGGACAGGGTCGGGGCTACACCTTC; cdr3_aa: CASSPGQGRGYTF
d_call: TRBD1; clone_size: .; j_call: TRBJ2-7; v_call: TRBV5-1; cdr3_nt: TGCGCCAGCAGGTTGGGACAGGGCGGGACCTACGAGCAGTACTTC; cdr3_aa: CASRLGQGGTYEQYF
d_call: .; clone_size: .; j_call: TRBJ1-5; v_call: TRBV9; cdr3_nt: TGTGCCAGCAGCGTAGACGGACACCAGCCCCAGCATTTT; cdr3_aa: CASSVDGHQPQHF
d_call: .; clone_size: .; j_call: TRBJ2-7; v_call: TRBV15; cdr3_nt: TGTGCCACCAGCAGAGATCGGGGGCGATCCTACGAGCAGTACTTC; cdr3_aa: CATSRDRGRSYEQYF
d_call: .; clone_size: .; j_call: TRBJ2-5; v_call: TRBV5-1; cdr3_nt: TGCGCCAGCAGCTTGGCTAACAGGGAGACCCAGTACTTC; cdr3_aa: CASSLANRETQYF
d_call: .; clone_size: few; j_call: TRBJ1-1; v_call: TRBV2; cdr3_nt: TGTGCCAGCATCCTCGGAAGGGGCGGGACTGAAGCTTTCTTT; cdr3_aa: CASILGRGGTEAFF
d_call: .; clone_size: .; j_call: TRBJ2-1; v_call: TRBV6-1; cdr3_nt: TGTGCCAGCAGTGCGACCCCGGGACACAGCTACAATGAGCAGTTCTTC; cdr3_aa: CASSATPGHSYNEQFF
d_call: .; clone_size: .; j_call: TRBJ2-2; v_call: TRBV14; cdr3_nt: TGTGCCAGCAGCCCGGGACTTTACACCGGGGAGCTGTTTTTT; cdr3_aa: CASSPGLYTGELFF
d_call: .; clone_size: .; j_call: TRBJ2-7; v_call: TRBV28; cdr3_nt: TGTGCCAGCAGCCCGACCCTAGGACAGACCTACGAGCAGTACTTC; cdr3_aa: CASSPTLGQTYEQYF
d_call: TRBD2; clone_size: .; j_call: TRBJ2-1; v_call: TRBV10-3; cdr3_nt: TGTGCCTCAGCGCCCCAAGCGGGAGGGACCTACAATGAGCAGTTCTTC; cdr3_aa: CASAPQAGGTYNEQFF
d_call: .; clone_size: .; j_call: TRBJ1-1; v_call: TRBV2; cdr3_nt: TGTGCCAGCAGAGCTCCGGGCGCGGACACTGAAGCTTTCTTT; cdr3_aa: CASRAPGADTEAFF
d_call: .; clone_size: .; j_call: TRBJ1-1; v_call: TRBV5-1; cdr3_nt: TGCGCCAGCAGCGGTGGGTCTCGCCTGGGGGGCACTGAAGCTTTCTTT; cdr3_aa: CASSGGSRLGGTEAFF
d_call: TRBD1; clone_size: few; j_call: TRBJ1-1; v_call: TRBV5-1; cdr3_nt: TGCGCCAGCAGCTCGGGACAGGGAGTGAACACTGAAGCTTTCTTT; cdr3_aa: CASSSGQGVNTEAFF
d_call: .; clone_size: .; j_call: TRBJ2-2; v_call: TRBV7-9; cdr3_nt: TGTGCCAGCAGCTTATCCCCAGGGGCCGGGGAGCTGTTTTTT; cdr3_aa: CASSLSPGAGELFF
d_call: .; clone_size: few; j_call: TRBJ1-4; v_call: TRBV20-1; cdr3_nt: TGCAGTGCTATTCGGGGCGAAAAACTGTTTTTT; cdr3_aa: CSAIRGEKLFF
d_call: .; clone_size: .; j_call: TRBJ1-1; v_call: TRBV6-2/TRBV6-3; cdr3_nt: TGTGCCAGCAGTACAATTCCACCAGAAGCTTTCTTT; cdr3_aa: CASSTIPPEAFF
d_call: .; clone_size: .; j_call: TRBJ1-6; v_call: TRBV6-1; cdr3_nt: TGTGCCAGCAGTGAAGCACGGCCGTATAAGAATTCACCCCTCCACTTT; cdr3_aa: CASSEARPYKNSPLHF
d_call: .; clone_size: .; j_call: TRBJ1-4; v_call: TRBV5-5; cdr3_nt: TGTGCCAGCAGCTTGCATGAAAAACTGTTTTTT; cdr3_aa: CASSLHEKLFF
d_call: TRBD2; clone_size: .; j_call: TRBJ2-7; v_call: TRBV18; cdr3_nt: TGTGCCAGCTCACAATGGACTAGCGGGAGATTCAACGAGCAGTACTTC; cdr3_aa: CASSQWTSGRFNEQYF
d_call: .; clone_size: .; j_call: TRBJ2-7; v_call: TRBV5-1; cdr3_nt: TGCGCCAGCAGCTTGGATACGAGCTCCTACGAGCAGTACTTC; cdr3_aa: CASSLDTSSYEQYF
d_call: .; clone_size: few; j_call: TRBJ2-7; v_call: TRBV12-3/TRBV12-4; cdr3_nt: TGTGCCAGCAGTCGGGATCTCTACGAGCAGTACTTC; cdr3_aa: CASSRDLYEQYF